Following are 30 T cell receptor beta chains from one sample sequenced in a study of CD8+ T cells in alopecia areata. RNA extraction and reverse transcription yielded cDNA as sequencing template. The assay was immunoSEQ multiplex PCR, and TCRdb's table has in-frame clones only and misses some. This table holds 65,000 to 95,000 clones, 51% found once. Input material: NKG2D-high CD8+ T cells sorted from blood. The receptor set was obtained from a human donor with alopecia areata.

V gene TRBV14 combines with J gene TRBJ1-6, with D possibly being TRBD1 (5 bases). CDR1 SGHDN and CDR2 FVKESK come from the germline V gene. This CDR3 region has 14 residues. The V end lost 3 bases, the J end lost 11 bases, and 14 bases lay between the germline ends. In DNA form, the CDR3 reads TGTGCCAGCAGCCACCTGGACGAGGGGACACCCCTCCACTTT. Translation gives CASSHLDEGTPLHF.

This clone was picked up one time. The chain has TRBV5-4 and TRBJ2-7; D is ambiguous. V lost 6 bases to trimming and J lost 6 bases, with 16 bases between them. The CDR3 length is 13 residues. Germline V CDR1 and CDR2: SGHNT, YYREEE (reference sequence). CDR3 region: CASTPGPHSEQYF. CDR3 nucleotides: TGTGCCAGCACCCCGGGTCCCCACTCCGAGCAGTACTTC.

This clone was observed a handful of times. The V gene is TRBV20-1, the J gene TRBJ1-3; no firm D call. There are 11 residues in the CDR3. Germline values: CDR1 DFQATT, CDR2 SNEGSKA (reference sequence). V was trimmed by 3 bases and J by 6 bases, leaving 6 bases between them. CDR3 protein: CSASWLNTIYF. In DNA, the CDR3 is TGCAGTGCTAGCTGGCTAAACACCATATATTTT.

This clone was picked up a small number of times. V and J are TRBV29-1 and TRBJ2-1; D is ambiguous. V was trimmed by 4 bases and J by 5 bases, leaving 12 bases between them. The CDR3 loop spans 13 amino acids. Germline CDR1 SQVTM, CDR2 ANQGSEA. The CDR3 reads CSVVPTFDNEQFF. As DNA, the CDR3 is TGCAGCGTTGTACCTACCTTCGACAATGAGCAGTTCTTC.

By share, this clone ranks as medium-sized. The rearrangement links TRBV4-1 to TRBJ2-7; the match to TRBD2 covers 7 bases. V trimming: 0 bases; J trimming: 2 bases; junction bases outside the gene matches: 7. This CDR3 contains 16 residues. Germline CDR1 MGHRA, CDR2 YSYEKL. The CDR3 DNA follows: TGCGCCAGCAGCCAAGATCCGAGCGGGGTTCCCTACGAGCAGTACTTC. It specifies CASSQDPSGVPYEQYF.

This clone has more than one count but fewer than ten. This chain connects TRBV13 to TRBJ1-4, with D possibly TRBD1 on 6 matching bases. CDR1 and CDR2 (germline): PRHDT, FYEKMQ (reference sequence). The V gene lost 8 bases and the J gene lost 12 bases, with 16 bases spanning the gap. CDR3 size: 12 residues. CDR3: CASSGTRQELFF. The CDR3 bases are TGTGCCAGCTCCGGGACAAGACAAGAACTGTTTTTT.

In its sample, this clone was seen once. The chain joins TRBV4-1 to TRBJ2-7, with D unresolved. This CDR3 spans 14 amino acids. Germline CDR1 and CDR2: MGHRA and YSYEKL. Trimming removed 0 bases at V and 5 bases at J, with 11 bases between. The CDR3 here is CASSQDLLFDEQYF. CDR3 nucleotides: TGCGCCAGCAGCCAAGATTTACTATTTGACGAGCAGTACTTC.

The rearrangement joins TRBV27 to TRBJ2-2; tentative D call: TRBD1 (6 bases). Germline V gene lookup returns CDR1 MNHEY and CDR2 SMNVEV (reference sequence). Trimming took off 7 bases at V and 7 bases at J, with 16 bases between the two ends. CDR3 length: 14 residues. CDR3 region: CASTHRERYGELFF. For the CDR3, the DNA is TGTGCCAGCACCCACAGGGAAAGATACGGGGAGCTGTTTTTT.

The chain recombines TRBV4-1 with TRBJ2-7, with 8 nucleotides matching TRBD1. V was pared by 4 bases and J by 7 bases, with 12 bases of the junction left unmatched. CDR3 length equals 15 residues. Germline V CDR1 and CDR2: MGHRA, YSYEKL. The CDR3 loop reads CASSPPVPGQGEQYF. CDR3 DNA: TGCGCCAGCAGCCCCCCGGTCCCTGGACAGGGAGAGCAGTACTTC.

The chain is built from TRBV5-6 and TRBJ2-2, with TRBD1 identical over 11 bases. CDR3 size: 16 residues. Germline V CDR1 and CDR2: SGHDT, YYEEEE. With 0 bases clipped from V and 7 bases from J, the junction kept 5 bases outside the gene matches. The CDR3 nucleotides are TGTGCCAGCAGCTTGGTTCGGACAGGGGGCCACGGGGAGCTGTTTTTT. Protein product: CASSLVRTGGHGELFF.

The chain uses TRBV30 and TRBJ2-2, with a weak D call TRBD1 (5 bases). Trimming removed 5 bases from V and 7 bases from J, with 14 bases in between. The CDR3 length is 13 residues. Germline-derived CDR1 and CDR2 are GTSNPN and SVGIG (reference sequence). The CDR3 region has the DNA TGTGCCTGGCAGGCAGGGCGAATCGGGGAGCTGTTTTTT. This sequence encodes CAWQAGRIGELFF.

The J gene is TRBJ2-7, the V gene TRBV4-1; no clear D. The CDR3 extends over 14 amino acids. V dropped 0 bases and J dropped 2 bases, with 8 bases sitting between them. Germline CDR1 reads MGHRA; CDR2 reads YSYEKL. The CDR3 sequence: CASSQEGQTYEQYF. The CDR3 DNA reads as TGCGCCAGCAGCCAAGAGGGTCAGACCTACGAGCAGTACTTC.

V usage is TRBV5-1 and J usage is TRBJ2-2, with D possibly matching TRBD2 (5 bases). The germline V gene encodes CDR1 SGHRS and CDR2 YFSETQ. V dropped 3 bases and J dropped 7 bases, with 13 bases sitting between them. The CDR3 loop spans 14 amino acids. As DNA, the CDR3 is TGCGCCAGCAGCTCGATGGCGGGTGGCGGGGAGCTGTTTTTT. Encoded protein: CASSSMAGGGELFF. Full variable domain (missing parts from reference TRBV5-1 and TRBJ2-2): KAGVTQTPRYLIKTRGQQVTLSCSPISGHRSVSWYQQTPGQGLQFLFEYFSETQRNKGNFPGRFSGRQFSNSRSEMNVSTLELGDSALYLCASSSMAGGGELFFGEGSRLTVL.

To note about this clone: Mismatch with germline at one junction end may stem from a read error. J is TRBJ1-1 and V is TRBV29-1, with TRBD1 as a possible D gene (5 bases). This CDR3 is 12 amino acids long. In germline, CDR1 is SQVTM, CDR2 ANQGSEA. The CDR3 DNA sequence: TGCAGCGCTGAAGGGCAGGGTGGTGTAGCTTTCTTT. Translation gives CSAEGQGGVAFF.

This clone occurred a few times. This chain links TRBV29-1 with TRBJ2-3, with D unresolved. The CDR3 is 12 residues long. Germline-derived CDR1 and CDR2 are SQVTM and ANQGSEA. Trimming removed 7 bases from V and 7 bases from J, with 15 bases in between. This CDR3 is CSGHIVGNTQYF. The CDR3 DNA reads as TGCAGCGGGCACATCGTAGGTAATACGCAGTATTTT.

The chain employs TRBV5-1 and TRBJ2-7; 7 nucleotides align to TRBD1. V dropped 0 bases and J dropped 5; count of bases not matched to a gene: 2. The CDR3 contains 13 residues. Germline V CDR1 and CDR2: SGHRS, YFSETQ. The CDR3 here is CASSLAGTDEQYF. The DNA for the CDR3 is TGCGCCAGCAGCTTGGCCGGGACAGACGAGCAGTACTTC. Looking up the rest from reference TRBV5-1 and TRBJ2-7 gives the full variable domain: KAGVTQTPRYLIKTRGQQVTLSCSPISGHRSVSWYQQTPGQGLQFLFEYFSETQRNKGNFPGRFSGRQFSNSRSEMNVSTLELGDSALYLCASSLAGTDEQYFGPGTRLTVT.

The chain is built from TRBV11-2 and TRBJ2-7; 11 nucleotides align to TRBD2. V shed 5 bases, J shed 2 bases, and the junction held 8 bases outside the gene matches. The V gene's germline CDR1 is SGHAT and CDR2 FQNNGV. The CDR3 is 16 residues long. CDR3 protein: CASSAPGLAVPYEQYF. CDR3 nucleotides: TGTGCCAGCAGCGCACCGGGACTAGCGGTACCCTACGAGCAGTACTTC.

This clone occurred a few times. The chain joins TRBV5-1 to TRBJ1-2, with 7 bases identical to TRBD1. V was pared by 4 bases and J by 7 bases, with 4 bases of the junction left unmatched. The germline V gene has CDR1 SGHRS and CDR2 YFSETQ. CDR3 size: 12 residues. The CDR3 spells CASSADRAGYTF. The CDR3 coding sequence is TGCGCCAGCAGCGCCGACAGGGCTGGCTACACCTTC.

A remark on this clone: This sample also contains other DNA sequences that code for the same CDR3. CDR3 in DNA: TGTGCCAGCAGCGTAGTAGGGGACAATGAGCAGTTCTTC. This encodes CASSVVGDNEQFF. The V call is TRBV9, the J call TRBJ2-1; perhaps TRBD1 as D (5 bases). Trimming cost V 0 bases and J 5 bases, with 6 bases left between them. CDR1 and CDR2 (germline): SGDLS, YYNGEE. CDR3 size: 13 residues.

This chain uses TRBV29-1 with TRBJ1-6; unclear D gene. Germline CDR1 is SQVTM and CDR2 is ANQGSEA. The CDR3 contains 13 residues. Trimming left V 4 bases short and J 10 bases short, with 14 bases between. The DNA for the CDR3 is TGCAGCGTTGTGGGGTCAGGAGAATCACCCCTCCACTTT. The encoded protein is CSVVGSGESPLHF.

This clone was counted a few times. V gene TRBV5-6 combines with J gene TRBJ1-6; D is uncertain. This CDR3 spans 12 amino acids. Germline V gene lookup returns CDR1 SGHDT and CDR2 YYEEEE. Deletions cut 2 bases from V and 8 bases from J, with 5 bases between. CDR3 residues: CASSFADSPLHF. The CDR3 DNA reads TGTGCCAGCAGCTTTGCGGATTCACCCCTCCACTTT.

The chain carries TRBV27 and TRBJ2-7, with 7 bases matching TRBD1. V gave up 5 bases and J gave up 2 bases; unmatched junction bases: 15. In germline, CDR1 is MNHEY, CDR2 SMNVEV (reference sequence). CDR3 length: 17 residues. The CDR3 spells CASSPSSLRDRPYEQYF. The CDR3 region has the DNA TGTGCCAGCAGTCCGTCCTCTCTCCGGGACAGACCCTACGAGCAGTACTTC.

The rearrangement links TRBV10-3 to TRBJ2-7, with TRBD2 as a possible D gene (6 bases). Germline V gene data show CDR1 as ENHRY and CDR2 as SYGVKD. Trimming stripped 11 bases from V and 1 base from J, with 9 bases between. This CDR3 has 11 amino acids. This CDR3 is CAGGGSYEQYF. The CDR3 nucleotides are TGTGCCGGCGGAGGGTCCTACGAGCAGTACTTC.

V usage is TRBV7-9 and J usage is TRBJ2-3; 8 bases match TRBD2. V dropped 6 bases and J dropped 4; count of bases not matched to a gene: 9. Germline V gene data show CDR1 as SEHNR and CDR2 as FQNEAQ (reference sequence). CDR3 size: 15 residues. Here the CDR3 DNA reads TGTGCCAGCAGTTTGACGGGGGGGCCGGCAGATACGCAGTATTTT. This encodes CASSLTGGPADTQYF.

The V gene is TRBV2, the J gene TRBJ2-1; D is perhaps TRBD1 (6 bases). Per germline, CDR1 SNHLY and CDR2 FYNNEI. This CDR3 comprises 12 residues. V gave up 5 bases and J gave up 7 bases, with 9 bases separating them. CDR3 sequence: CASSRTENEQFF. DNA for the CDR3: TGTGCCAGCAGTCGGACAGAGAATGAGCAGTTCTTC. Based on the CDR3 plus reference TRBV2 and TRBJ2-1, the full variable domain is EPEVTQTPSHQVTQMGQEVILRCVPISNHLYFYWYRQILGQKVEFLVSFYNNEISEKSEIFDDQFSVERPDGSNFTLKIRSTKLEDSAMYFCASSRTENEQFFGPGTRLTVL.

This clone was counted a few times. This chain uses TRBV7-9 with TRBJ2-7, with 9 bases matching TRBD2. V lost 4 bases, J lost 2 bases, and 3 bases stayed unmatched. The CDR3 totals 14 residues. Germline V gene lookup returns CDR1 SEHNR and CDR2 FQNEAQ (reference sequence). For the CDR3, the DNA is TGTGCCAGCAGCTCTAGCGGGGCTACCTACGAGCAGTACTTC. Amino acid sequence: CASSSSGATYEQYF.

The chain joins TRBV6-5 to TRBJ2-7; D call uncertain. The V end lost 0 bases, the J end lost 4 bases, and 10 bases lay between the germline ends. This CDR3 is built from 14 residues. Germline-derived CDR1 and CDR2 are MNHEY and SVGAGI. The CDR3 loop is CASSYSINSYEQYF. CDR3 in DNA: TGTGCCAGCAGTTACTCGATTAACAGTTACGAGCAGTACTTC.

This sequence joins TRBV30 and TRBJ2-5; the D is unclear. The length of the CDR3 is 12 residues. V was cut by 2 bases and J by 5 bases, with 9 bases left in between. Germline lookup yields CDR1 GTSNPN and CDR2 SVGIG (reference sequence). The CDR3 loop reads CAWSPSRETQYF. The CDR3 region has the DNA TGTGCCTGGAGTCCCTCACGGGAGACCCAGTACTTC.

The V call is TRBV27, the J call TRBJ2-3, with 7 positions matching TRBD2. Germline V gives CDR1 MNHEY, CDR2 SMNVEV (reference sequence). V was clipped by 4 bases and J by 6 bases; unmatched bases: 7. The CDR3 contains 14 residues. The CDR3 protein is CASSSLTSADTQYF. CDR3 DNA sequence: TGTGCCAGCAGTTCCCTCACTAGCGCGGATACGCAGTATTTT.

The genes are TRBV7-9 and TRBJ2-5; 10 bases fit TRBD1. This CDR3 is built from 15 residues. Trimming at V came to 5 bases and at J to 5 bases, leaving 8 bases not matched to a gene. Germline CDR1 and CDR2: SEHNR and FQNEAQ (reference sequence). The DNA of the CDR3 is TGTGCCAGCAGCCCAGGACAGGGGGATATGGAGACCCAGTACTTC. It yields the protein CASSPGQGDMETQYF.